This T cell receptor (beta chain) was profiled in a study of cytomegalovirus exposure and HLA in healthy donors. As for the study in general: HLA-typed donors were the source of some 80 million unique TCRs, which an early data release held. Points from the study as a whole: Judged likely to be a sequencing artifact was a cluster of highly shared sequence variants.

PCR was performed using 60 Vbeta and 13 Jbeta primers. The table came from immunoSEQ multiplex PCR; TCRdb's copy has only in-frame clones and leaves some out. The sample lists approximately 180,000 clones, approximately 80% seen once, with around 0.99% in the top ten. In germline, CDR1 is SGHNT, CDR2 YENEEA. Trimming at V came to 5 bases and at J to 5 bases, leaving 6 bases not matched to a gene. The CDR3 consists of 15 residues. A remark on this clone: Its matching antigen is unknown.

The genes are TRBV11-3 and TRBJ2-3, with TRBD1 matching 11 bases. This TCR came from a woman between 40 and 50 years old in good health and CMV-seronegative. Sequencing used PBMCs. For the CDR3, the DNA is TGTGCCAGCAGCCTAAGGACAGGGGGCAAAGATACGCAGTATTTT. As protein: CASSLRTGGKDTQYF.